One sample yielded the 7 T cell receptor beta chains listed below, sequenced in a study of T cell repertoires in cytomegalovirus infection. TCRdb independently ran MiXCR on the reads; one entry per CDR3 protein. The sample shows around 740,000 distinct CDR3 sequences, less than 40% of them seen only once. Sequencing was done on a sample of PBMCs. These receptors all stem from a human donor in good health (CMV status not recorded). Some clones in this sample may be carry-over from other donors' samples.

The rearrangement uses TRBV11-2 and TRBJ1-1, with D unclear. V lost 2 bases and J lost 1, with 14 bases in between. From germline, CDR1 is SGHAT and CDR2 FQNNGV. CDR3 length: 16 amino acids. DNA of the CDR3: TGTGCCAGCAGCTTATGGTTCGGGCTTACGAACACTGAAGCTTTCTTT. Residues: CASSLWFGLTNTEAFF.

This sequence joins TRBV27 and TRBJ2-1, with D perhaps being TRBD1 or TRBD2 (7 bases each). V shed 10 bases and J shed 7 bases, with 14 bases lying between them. The CDR3 loop spans 12 amino acids. Per the germline V gene, CDR1 is MNHEY and CDR2 is SMNVEV (reference sequence). The CDR3 DNA reads as TGTGCCACGGGCAGGGGGGGGAATGAGCAGTTCTTC. Protein product: CATGRGGNEQFF.

The chain recombines TRBV7-9 with TRBJ2-1; D call uncertain. The CDR3 runs to 14 residues. Germline lookup yields CDR1 SEHNR and CDR2 FQNEAQ (reference sequence). Deletions cut 0 bases from V and 7 bases from J, with 10 bases between. CDR3 in DNA: TGTGCCAGCAGCTTAGCTGTCAGATTGAATGAGCAGTTCTTC. Translation: CASSLAVRLNEQFF.

The chain links TRBV20-1 to TRBJ1-5, with D maybe TRBD1 (5 bases). Trimming left V 3 bases short and J 2 bases short, with 11 bases between. This CDR3 is 14 amino acids long. Germline V gives CDR1 DFQATT, CDR2 SNEGSKA (reference sequence). CDR3: CSASGAIGNQPQHF. The CDR3 coding sequence is TGCAGTGCTAGCGGGGCTATTGGCAATCAGCCCCAGCATTTT.

A few counts support this clonotype. This chain links TRBV7-2 with TRBJ2-3; D is unclear. The V end was cut by 2 bases, the J end by 7 bases, with 7 bases between. CDR1 and CDR2 (germline): SGHTA, FQGNSA. The CDR3 runs 12 residues. The CDR3 protein is CASSLRSHTQYF. CDR3 nucleotides: TGTGCCAGCAGCTTAAGGTCCCATACGCAGTATTTT.

This clonotype was counted between two and nine times. The rearrangement joins TRBV6-5 to TRBJ1-6; D remains ambiguous. Per the germline V gene, CDR1 is MNHEY and CDR2 is SVGAGI. The V and J ends lost 0 bases and 3 bases respectively, with 15 bases between them. This CDR3 has 18 residues. The DNA for the CDR3 is TGTGCCAGCAGTTACTCTACCCCCGGTTCCCACTATAATTCACCCCTCCACTTT. Translated, it gives CASSYSTPGSHYNSPLHF.

The J gene is TRBJ2-7, the V gene TRBV5-6; 8 nucleotides line up with TRBD1. There are 15 residues in the CDR3. V lost 4 bases and J lost 2; bases outside the gene matches: 8. CDR1 is SGHDT, CDR2 YYEEEE, per germline. The CDR3, as DNA: TGTGCCAGCAGCCCCCGGGACAGGTTCCCCTACGAGCAGTACTTC. Its translation is CASSPRDRFPYEQYF.